This T cell receptor (beta chain) was captured in a study of EBV T-cell therapy then PD-1 blockade in nasopharyngeal carcinoma (dated by TCRdb to the early 2020s). The Qiagen DNeasy Kit was used to extract genomic DNA from the sorted cells. TCR beta chain deep sequencing was performed on the immunoSEQ platform. Per the source publication's procedure: The immunoSEQ Analyzer software was used to analyze the repertoire data. Sourced from immuneACCESS, this table was stored by TCRdb with only in-frame sequences that have V and J called. A share of the clones is absent; for the studies checked, an unresolved V gene accounts for under half, and the remainder has no known explanation. V, J and clone size reflect that table, while D and trimming were determined from the DNA. A total of about 23,000 clones appear in this sample, around 82% of them only once. Roughly 29% of the sample is taken by the ten largest.

Taken from cysteine to phenylalanine, the CDR3 has 14 residues. Solely the CDR3 DNA is kept, with 42 bases framed from the first base. A distance of 10 bases separates the germline ends of V and J, which lose 4 bases and 0 bases respectively. CDR1 and CDR2, looked up from the germline V gene (reference sequence), are SEHNR and FQNEAQ. On this clone: The specificity of this receptor is unknown. No base quality values were provided; no much bigger clone lies one nucleotide off.

The sample's treatment or condition label, decoded: AdE1-LMPpoly-expanded autologous EBV-specific T-cell therapy followed by anti-PD-1 nivolumab. The V and J segments used are TRBV7-9 and TRBJ2-7; no D gene is confidently identified. The sample consisted of CD8+ T cells from blood, taken at approximately day 61 from a patient whose treatment included autologous EBV-specific T cells and nivolumab. This TCR was recovered from a man between 40 and 49 years old with nasopharyngeal carcinoma. The CDR3 region reads CASSYQDNSYEQYF. At the DNA level, the sequence is TGTGCCAGCAGCTATCAGGATAACTCCTACGAGCAGTACTTC. With the portions outside the CDR3 filled from the reference TRBV7-9 and TRBJ2-7 genes, the complete variable region becomes DTGVSQNPRHKITKRGQNVTFRCDPISEHNRLYWYRQTLGQGPEFLTYFQNEAQLEKSRLLSDRFSAERPKGSFSTLEIQRTEQGDSAMYLCASSYQDNSYEQYFGPGTRLTVT.